A selection of T cell receptor beta chains follows, all from one sample in a study of OX40 agonist ivuxolimab in advanced cancers. Sequencing was performed with immunoSEQ multiplex PCR; in TCRdb, only in-frame clones are kept and a portion is missing. The table records under 100,000 clones, roughly four fifths of them present only once. The sequencing used CD4+ or CD8+ T cells sorted from blood, collected in a trial of the OX40 agonist ivuxolimab. The receptors shown here come from an adult with an advanced solid tumor such as melanoma, head and neck, liver or kidney cancer. The CDR3 runs from the conserved cysteine through the conserved F or W. Fields, in order: clone size, J gene, D gene, V gene, CDR3 DNA, CDR3 protein. A D gene is named only where the DNA matches it firmly. Where a row states a size, it is once, few, many or the class of an expanded clone; other rows omit it.

abundance: few
j_gene: TRBJ2-3
d_gene: -
v_gene: TRBV12-5
CDR3nt: TGTGCTAGTGTCCCCCCGGTTAGAACAGATACGCAGTATTTT
CDR3aa: CASVPPVRTDTQYF

abundance: -
j_gene: TRBJ1-4
d_gene: -
v_gene: TRBV25-1
CDR3nt: TGTGCCAGCAGTGAATATGGGGGCCAGGCGGAAAAACTGTTTTTT
CDR3aa: CASSEYGGQAEKLFF

abundance: -
j_gene: TRBJ2-1
d_gene: -
v_gene: TRBV7-9
CDR3nt: TGTGCCAGCAGCTTCCGGGACGGTGATGAGCAGTTCTTC
CDR3aa: CASSFRDGDEQFF

abundance: -
j_gene: TRBJ2-1
d_gene: TRBD2
v_gene: TRBV19
CDR3nt: TGTGCCAGTAGTATAGTGACTAGCGGGAGACATGAGCAGTTCTTC
CDR3aa: CASSIVTSGRHEQFF

abundance: -
j_gene: TRBJ2-3
d_gene: TRBD2
v_gene: TRBV19
CDR3nt: TGTGCCAGTAGTATACGACTAGCGGGAGGGCCTAGGACAGATACGCAGTATTTT
CDR3aa: CASSIRLAGGPRTDTQYF

abundance: -
j_gene: TRBJ1-6
d_gene: -
v_gene: TRBV7-9
CDR3nt: TGTGCCAGCAGCTTTACGGCTGATAATTCACCCCTCCACTTT
CDR3aa: CASSFTADNSPLHF

abundance: -
j_gene: TRBJ2-1
d_gene: -
v_gene: TRBV4-1
CDR3nt: TGCGCCAGCAGCCAAGATCGAGGGTTTGGCGAGCAGTTCTTC
CDR3aa: CASSQDRGFGEQFF

abundance: -
j_gene: TRBJ1-5
d_gene: -
v_gene: TRBV6-5
CDR3nt: TGTGCCAGCAGTTACTCGAGTCCCAGGGATAATCAGCCCCAGCATTTT
CDR3aa: CASSYSSPRDNQPQHF

abundance: -
j_gene: TRBJ1-1
d_gene: -
v_gene: TRBV5-1
CDR3nt: TGCGCCAGCACTGGGCAAGGGTCGAACACTGAAGCTTTCTTT
CDR3aa: CASTGQGSNTEAFF

abundance: -
j_gene: TRBJ1-1
d_gene: -
v_gene: TRBV19
CDR3nt: TGTGCCAGTAGTGTGAAAACAGGGAAAGGAGCTGAAGCTTTCTTT
CDR3aa: CASSVKTGKGAEAFF

abundance: -
j_gene: TRBJ2-7
d_gene: -
v_gene: TRBV27
CDR3nt: TGTGCCAGCAGTCTACTTGGGGATAGGTCCTACGAGCAGTACTTC
CDR3aa: CASSLLGDRSYEQYF

abundance: -
j_gene: TRBJ1-3
d_gene: -
v_gene: TRBV19
CDR3nt: TGTGCCAGTAGAACCTCGGGGGCTTCTGGAAACACCATATATTTT
CDR3aa: CASRTSGASGNTIYF

abundance: -
j_gene: TRBJ2-5
d_gene: TRBD1
v_gene: TRBV5-8
CDR3nt: TGTGCCAGCAGCTTCGGACAGGGGGGTAGACAAGAGACCCAGTACTTC
CDR3aa: CASSFGQGGRQETQYF

abundance: few
j_gene: TRBJ1-1
d_gene: TRBD1
v_gene: TRBV6-5
CDR3nt: TGTGCCAGCAGAACCGGACAGGGCTGGGCTTTCTTT
CDR3aa: CASRTGQGWAFF

abundance: -
j_gene: TRBJ2-1
d_gene: TRBD2
v_gene: TRBV7-2
CDR3nt: TGTGCCAGCAGCTCCCCGGGGAGGCTAGCGGTGTACAATGAGCAGTTCTTC
CDR3aa: CASSSPGRLAVYNEQFF

abundance: once
j_gene: TRBJ2-3
d_gene: TRBD1
v_gene: TRBV7-2
CDR3nt: TGTGCCAGCAGCCAACAGGGGGCACAAGATACGCAGTATTTT
CDR3aa: CASSQQGAQDTQYF

abundance: -
j_gene: TRBJ2-7
d_gene: -
v_gene: TRBV6-6
CDR3nt: TGTGCCAGCAGTTACAGGGGGGACAGAAACTACGAGCAGTACTTC
CDR3aa: CASSYRGDRNYEQYF

abundance: -
j_gene: TRBJ2-1
d_gene: TRBD2
v_gene: TRBV11-2
CDR3nt: TGTGCCAGCAGGCGTTTTGCGGGAGGGCCCGATGAGCAGTTCTTC
CDR3aa: CASRRFAGGPDEQFF

abundance: -
j_gene: TRBJ2-7
d_gene: TRBD1
v_gene: TRBV7-8
CDR3nt: TGTGCCAGCAGCTTAGATGGACAGGGGCTAACCTACGAGCAGTACTTC
CDR3aa: CASSLDGQGLTYEQYF

abundance: -
j_gene: TRBJ2-1
d_gene: -
v_gene: TRBV10-1
CDR3nt: TGCGCCAGCAGTGACCAGCCGAGACTAGACAATGAGCAGTTCTTC
CDR3aa: CASSDQPRLDNEQFF

abundance: -
j_gene: TRBJ1-1
d_gene: -
v_gene: TRBV19
CDR3nt: TGTGCCACTAGATTAGGGGGTGTCTCTGAAGCTTTCTTT
CDR3aa: CATRLGGVSEAFF

abundance: -
j_gene: TRBJ1-5
d_gene: -
v_gene: TRBV19
CDR3nt: TGTGCCAGTAGTATAGAGAGGTGGACAGATAGCAATCAGCCCCAGCATTTT
CDR3aa: CASSIERWTDSNQPQHF

abundance: once
j_gene: TRBJ2-1
d_gene: TRBD2
v_gene: TRBV7-2
CDR3nt: TGTGCCAGCAGCCCCGGGACTAGCGGAAACAATGAGCAGTTCTTC
CDR3aa: CASSPGTSGNNEQFF

abundance: -
j_gene: TRBJ2-4
d_gene: TRBD2
v_gene: TRBV12-5
CDR3nt: TGTGCTAGTGGCCCTGTGGGGGAGGGCAAAAACATTCAGTACTTC
CDR3aa: CASGPVGEGKNIQYF

abundance: many
j_gene: TRBJ2-7
d_gene: -
v_gene: TRBV5-1
CDR3nt: TGCGCCAGCAGCTTGGGGGAAGCGGAGTACTACGAGCAGTACTTC
CDR3aa: CASSLGEAEYYEQYF

abundance: -
j_gene: TRBJ1-5
d_gene: -
v_gene: TRBV7-9
CDR3nt: TGTGCCAGCAGCTTAATGAGAGATCAGCCCCAGCATTTT
CDR3aa: CASSLMRDQPQHF

abundance: -
j_gene: TRBJ2-1
d_gene: TRBD2
v_gene: TRBV6-6
CDR3nt: TGTGCCAGCAGTTTGACTAGCGGGGTTCACAATGAGCAGTTCTTC
CDR3aa: CASSLTSGVHNEQFF

abundance: -
j_gene: TRBJ1-1
d_gene: -
v_gene: TRBV2
CDR3nt: TGTGCCAGCAGGGGAGGGTTGAACACTGAAGCTTTCTTT
CDR3aa: CASRGGLNTEAFF

abundance: -
j_gene: TRBJ1-4
d_gene: -
v_gene: TRBV7-9
CDR3nt: TGTGCCAGCAGCTCTACAGGACTCGGTGAAAAACTGTTTTTT
CDR3aa: CASSSTGLGEKLFF

abundance: -
j_gene: TRBJ1-1
d_gene: -
v_gene: TRBV5-1
CDR3nt: TGCGCCAGCAGCTTGACCCAGGTGAACACTGAAGCTTTCTTT
CDR3aa: CASSLTQVNTEAFF

abundance: -
j_gene: TRBJ2-1
d_gene: TRBD2
v_gene: TRBV19
CDR3nt: TGTGCCAGTAGTAACCCCGGGACTAGCGGGAGGAATGAGCAGTTCTTC
CDR3aa: CASSNPGTSGRNEQFF

abundance: -
j_gene: TRBJ1-4
d_gene: -
v_gene: TRBV5-1
CDR3nt: TGCGCCAGCAGGCAGGGGACAACTAATGAAAAACTGTTTTTT
CDR3aa: CASRQGTTNEKLFF

abundance: -
j_gene: TRBJ2-7
d_gene: -
v_gene: TRBV18
CDR3nt: TGTGCCAGCTCACCAACCCTTACTAGCTCCTACGAGCAGTACTTC
CDR3aa: CASSPTLTSSYEQYF

abundance: -
j_gene: TRBJ1-1
d_gene: -
v_gene: TRBV7-8
CDR3nt: TGTGCCAGCAGCTTACGTGAGGGCATGAACACTGAAGCTTTCTTT
CDR3aa: CASSLREGMNTEAFF

abundance: -
j_gene: TRBJ2-1
d_gene: -
v_gene: TRBV12-5
CDR3nt: TGTGCTAGTGGCCTGGGGGCAGAGTACAATGAGCAGTTCTTC
CDR3aa: CASGLGAEYNEQFF

abundance: -
j_gene: TRBJ2-2
d_gene: -
v_gene: TRBV27
CDR3nt: TGTGCCAGCAGTCGGGGTGGCGGGGAGCTGTTTTTT
CDR3aa: CASSRGGGELFF

abundance: -
j_gene: TRBJ1-1
d_gene: -
v_gene: TRBV6-5
CDR3nt: TGTGCCAGCAGTTATGGGGTCGAAGGTTTGAACACTGAAGCTTTCTTT
CDR3aa: CASSYGVEGLNTEAFF

abundance: -
j_gene: TRBJ1-2
d_gene: -
v_gene: TRBV11-2
CDR3nt: TGTGCCAGCAGCACGGACGGATTTTATGGCTACACCTTC
CDR3aa: CASSTDGFYGYTF

abundance: -
j_gene: TRBJ1-2
d_gene: TRBD1
v_gene: TRBV27
CDR3nt: TGTGCCAGCAGTTACGGACAGGGCTATGGCTACACCTTC
CDR3aa: CASSYGQGYGYTF

abundance: -
j_gene: TRBJ2-7
d_gene: -
v_gene: TRBV6-6
CDR3nt: TGTGCCAGCAGCCCATCAGCCTCCTACGAGCAGTACTTC
CDR3aa: CASSPSASYEQYF